This TCR beta chain stems from a study of cytomegalovirus exposure and HLA in healthy donors. Broader study findings: Reportedly, fewer N-insertions than the approximately 700-donor mean appeared in an Asian-associated ancestry cluster in a later analysis. CMV serostatus stood as the only immune exposure information on hand. TCR beta chain V- and J-gene trimming was linked, in a later analysis, to a missense variant in DCLRE1C.

Germline trimming cut 4 bases from V and 5 bases from J; bases unmatched to any gene: 7. This CDR3 comprises 17 residues. In germline, CDR1 is LNHDA, CDR2 SQIVND (reference sequence). Remarks on this clone: Its target is not known.

The study ran its PCR with 60 Vbeta and 13 Jbeta primers. Repertoires were generated with immunoSEQ multiplex PCR, while TCRdb's copy carries only in-frame clones and drops some. The data show 95,000 to 100,000 clones, about 70% seen once. The TCR originated in a woman in her thirties or forties in good health and CMV-seronegative. Sequenced sample: PBMCs. The genes are TRBV19 and TRBJ1-6; 11 bases align to TRBD1. CDR3 in amino acids: CASSSFRTGGDNSPLHF. The CDR3 DNA reads as TGTGCCAGTAGTAGCTTCCGGACAGGGGGCGATAATTCACCCCTCCACTTT. The variable domain in full, completed from reference TRBV19 and TRBJ1-6, reads DGGITQSPKYLFRKEGQNVTLSCEQNLNHDAMYWYRQDPGQGLRLIYYSQIVNDFQKGDIAEGYSVSREKKESFPLTVTSAQKNPTAFYLCASSSFRTGGDNSPLHFGNGTRLTVT.